This T cell receptor (beta chain) was sequenced during a study of blood T cell repertoires in COVID-19. The CDR3 covers 12 residues. The V and J ends lost 5 bases and 6 bases respectively, with 8 bases between them. CDR1 is MNHEY, CDR2 SVGEGT, per germline. Sequencing was performed with immunoSEQ multiplex PCR; in TCRdb, only in-frame clones are kept and a portion is missing. This table holds 650,000 to 800,000 clones, 80% to 90% found once. The sequence came from a woman aged 18-30 years with acute or convalescent COVID-19. V usage is TRBV6-2 or TRBV6-3 and J usage is TRBJ1-5, with D perhaps matching TRBD1 (6 bases). Sequences were obtained from peripheral blood. This chain's CDR3 is CASSQGSQPQHF. For the CDR3, the DNA is TGTGCCAGCAGTCAGGGGAGTCAGCCCCAGCATTTT.